This TCR beta chain was obtained from a study of T cell repertoires in cytomegalovirus infection. Study-level information: Well-studied HLA-B-restricted CMV epitopes were used in the study alongside recently identified HLA-C-restricted ones.

A remark on this clonotype: Its antigen is undetermined.

V shed 6 bases and J shed 1 base, with 13 bases lying between them. This CDR3 is built from 13 residues. Per germline, CDR1 SQVTM and CDR2 ANQGSEA. TCRdb used MiXCR to reprocess the reads, holding one entry per CDR3 protein. The sample has approximately 300,000 distinct CDR3 sequences, roughly 25% seen once; the top ten hold 13%. Regarding the study as a whole: There were HLA-C-restricted CMV-specific TCR beta clonotypes dominating the ex vivo response.

The sequence derives from a human donor in good health (CMV status not recorded). Some clones in this sample may be carry-over from other donors' samples. The source material was cultured PBMCs, sampled from culture after CMV antigen stimulation. The chain links TRBV29-1 to TRBJ2-7; D is uncertain. CDR3 sequence: CSVLTDLSYEQYF. CDR3 DNA: TGCAGCGTCCTCACAGACCTATCCTACGAGCAGTACTTC.